This T cell receptor (beta chain) stems from a study of cytomegalovirus exposure and HLA in healthy donors. This CDR3 comprises 16 residues. Germline CDR1 and CDR2: WNHNN and SYGVQD (reference sequence). V lost 2 bases to trimming and J lost 4 bases; unmatched junction nucleotides: 3. The PCR made use of 60 Vbeta and 13 Jbeta primers. Only in-frame clones appear in the TCRdb table, and some are missing; sequencing was by immunoSEQ multiplex PCR. The sample holds some 240,000 clones, about nine tenths seen once. Source material: PBMCs. The TCR comes from a girl aged 2 to 9 in good health and CMV-seronegative. This chain joins TRBV10-1 and TRBJ2-3, with TRBD2 identical over 13 bases. The CDR3 DNA reads as TGCGCCAGCAGTGAGGGACTAGCGGGAGTAGCAGATACGCAGTATTTT. Translating it yields CASSEGLAGVADTQYF.